One sample yielded the 26 T cell receptor beta chains listed below, sequenced in a study of blood T cell repertoires in COVID-19. Libraries were prepared by immunoSEQ multiplex PCR; TCRdb keeps only in-frame clonotypes and omits some of them. The sample yields tens of thousands of clones, over 60% seen once. The specimen sequenced was peripheral blood. The receptor set was obtained from a man between 65 and 85 years old with COVID-19, enrolled during active disease.

The chain employs TRBV24-1 and TRBJ1-2; TRBD1 might be the D (6 bases). Germline assignment: CDR1 KGHDR and CDR2 SFDVKD. Trimming took 3 bases from V and 3 from J, leaving 13 bases between them. This CDR3 spans 15 amino acids. CDR3 sequence: CATSDRDKPYYGYTF. DNA for the CDR3: TGTGCCACCAGTGATCGGGACAAGCCCTACTATGGCTACACCTTC.

The rearrangement joins TRBV24-1 to TRBJ2-7, with 7 bases lining up with TRBD1. The V segment lost 4 bases and the J segment 3 bases; nucleotides outside the gene matches: 11. There are 16 residues in the CDR3. In germline, CDR1 is KGHDR, CDR2 SFDVKD. CDR3: CATSDSPRTGIYEQYF. The DNA of the CDR3 is TGTGCCACCAGTGACTCCCCCCGGACAGGAATCTACGAGCAGTACTTC.

This chain uses TRBV7-2 with TRBJ1-2; the D is unclear. V was trimmed by 2 bases and J by 4 bases, leaving 11 bases between them. The CDR3 consists of 14 residues. Germline CDR1 SGHTA, CDR2 FQGNSA. The CDR3 here is CASSLPGGGYGYTF. In DNA form, the CDR3 reads TGTGCCAGCAGCTTACCAGGAGGTGGCTATGGCTACACCTTC.

This chain links TRBV29-1 with TRBJ1-6; 10 positions agree with TRBD1. The J segment lost 6 bases and the V segment lost 7 bases, leaving 3 bases of the junction unmatched. This CDR3 spans 13 amino acids. CDR1 and CDR2 (germline): SQVTM, ANQGSEA. CDR3 in DNA: TGCAGCGCGCGGGACAGGGGTAATTCACCCCTCCACTTT. Amino acids: CSARDRGNSPLHF.

The J gene is TRBJ2-3, the V gene TRBV9; 9 bases fit TRBD2. Germline V gene data show CDR1 as SGDLS and CDR2 as YYNGEE. The CDR3 has 15 amino acids. After removal of 0 bases from V and 2 bases from J, the junction contained 1 base not matched to a gene. CDR3 bases: TGTGCCAGCAGCGTAGCTAGCGGGGACACAGATACGCAGTATTTT. Its protein product is CASSVASGDTDTQYF.

The CDR3 DNA reads as TGCAGCGCTGACCTTAGCGGGAGAATGTACGAGCAGTACTTC. Protein sequence: CSADLSGRMYEQYF. J is TRBJ2-7 and V is TRBV29-1; TRBD2 matches at 9 bases. This CDR3 spans 14 amino acids. V was clipped by 7 bases and J by 4 bases; unmatched bases: 11. CDR1 is SQVTM, CDR2 ANQGSEA, per germline.

In its sample, this clone was seen a few times. The J gene is TRBJ1-4, the V gene TRBV28; no firm D call. Germline V gene data show CDR1 as MDHEN and CDR2 as SYDVKM. V was clipped by 5 bases and J by 4 bases, with 14 bases between them. The CDR3 has 15 residues. This chain's CDR3 is CASSLPTAGNEKLFF. In nucleotides, the CDR3 is TGTGCCAGCAGTCTCCCTACGGCGGGTAATGAAAAACTGTTTTTT. Combining the CDR3 with reference TRBV28 and TRBJ1-4 gives the whole variable domain DVKVTQSSRYLVKRTGEKVFLECVQDMDHENMFWYRQDPGLGLRLIYFSYDVKMKEKGDIPEGYSVSREKKERFSLILESASTNQTSMYLCASSLPTAGNEKLFFGSGTQLSVL.

V is TRBV19 and J is TRBJ1-6; D remains unclear. Trimming shortened V by 3 bases and J by 0 bases, and 3 bases separated the two germline ends. From germline, CDR1 is LNHDA and CDR2 SQIVND (reference sequence). The length of the CDR3 is 14 residues. CDR3 sequence: CASSIHSYNSPLHF. The CDR3 region has the DNA TGTGCCAGTAGTATCCACTCCTATAATTCACCCCTCCACTTT.

The chain has TRBV10-3 and TRBJ2-2; 11 nucleotides align to TRBD1. V lost 11 bases and J lost 5; bases outside the gene matches: 7. Germline assignment: CDR1 ENHRY and CDR2 SYGVKD. The CDR3 contains 14 residues. For the CDR3, the DNA is TGTGCCGCATCCGGGACAGGGGGAACCGGGGAGCTGTTTTTT. It is translated as CAASGTGGTGELFF.

This clone was detected many times. This rearrangement joins TRBV18 to TRBJ1-2; TRBD1 might be the D (5 bases). The CDR3 spans 13 residues. Looked up from germline, CDR1 is KGHSH and CDR2 is LQKENI. Trimming cost V 5 bases and J 2 bases, with 9 bases left between them. CDR3 region: CASSSQGNYGYTF. Here the CDR3 DNA reads TGTGCCAGCTCATCCCAGGGCAACTATGGCTACACCTTC.

The rearrangement joins TRBV30 to TRBJ2-7; the D gene is possibly TRBD1 (5 bases). V was trimmed by 2 bases and J by 3 bases, leaving 5 bases between them. This CDR3 has 11 amino acids. CDR1 GTSNPN and CDR2 SVGIG come from the germline V gene (reference sequence). This CDR3 is CAWSQGYEQYF. The CDR3 DNA follows: TGTGCCTGGAGTCAGGGCTACGAGCAGTACTTC.

This chain connects TRBV18 to TRBJ2-7, with 11 nucleotides matching TRBD2. The CDR3 has 16 residues. Germline CDR1 is KGHSH and CDR2 is LQKENI. V was pared by 3 bases and J by 1 base, with 5 bases of the junction left unmatched. This chain's CDR3 is CASSPSGTSGSYEQYF. DNA for the CDR3: TGTGCCAGCTCACCTTCCGGGACTAGCGGATCCTACGAGCAGTACTTC.

V is TRBV7-3 and J is TRBJ2-2, with a tentative D call TRBD1 (6 bases). In germline, CDR1 is SGHTA, CDR2 FQGTGA. V lost 2 bases, J lost 5 bases, and 15 bases lay in between. CDR3 length: 16 residues. CDR3 DNA sequence: TGTGCCAGCAGCTTATTCCCCACAGGGTTAACCGGGGAGCTGTTTTTT. This translates into CASSLFPTGLTGELFF.

V gene TRBV9 combines with J gene TRBJ2-3; the D gene is possibly TRBD2 (5 bases). V was shortened by 0 bases and J by 6 bases, with 11 bases between the two germline ends. The CDR3 loop spans 14 amino acids. Germline loops: CDR1 SGDLS, CDR2 YYNGEE. CDR3 residues: CASSVVSSGDTQYF. CDR3 bases: TGTGCCAGCAGCGTAGTTTCCTCGGGGGATACGCAGTATTTT.

CDR3 protein: CASNPTTSYNEQFF. In nucleotides, the CDR3 is TGTGCCAGCAACCCGACTACCTCCTACAATGAGCAGTTCTTC. The chain couples TRBV9 to TRBJ2-1, with D possibly being TRBD2 (5 bases). The CDR3 sequence is 14 residues long. Per germline, CDR1 SGDLS and CDR2 YYNGEE. With 6 bases removed from V and 0 bases from J, the gap between germline ends came to 10 bases.

CDR3 sequence (DNA): TGCGCCAGCAAATTGGGACTAGCGGGAGCGCGCACCGGGGAGCTGTTTTTT. This translates into CASKLGLAGARTGELFF. The chain recombines TRBV5-1 with TRBJ2-2; TRBD2 agrees at 14 bases. The CDR3 extends over 17 amino acids. The J segment lost 4 bases and the V segment lost 6 bases, leaving 8 bases of the junction unmatched. Germline CDR1 reads SGHRS; CDR2 reads YFSETQ.

J is TRBJ2-1 and V is TRBV9; 8 bases are shared with TRBD1. With V trimmed by 1 base and J by 7 bases, 7 bases remained unmatched. The CDR3 length is 15 residues. The germline V gene has CDR1 SGDLS and CDR2 YYNGEE. In nucleotides, the CDR3 is TGTGCCAGCAGCGTACGTCAGGGGGCGGGGAATGAGCAGTTCTTC. Translating it yields CASSVRQGAGNEQFF.

This clone was observed a handful of times. This specimen includes other DNA sequences encoding the same CDR3. The V call is TRBV2, the J call TRBJ2-5; D gene unclear. The CDR3 is 11 amino acids. V lost 2 bases and J lost 4, with 2 bases in between. Germline lookup yields CDR1 SNHLY and CDR2 FYNNEI. The CDR3 coding sequence is TGTGCCAGCAGTGAACGAGAGACCCAGTACTTC. Translated, it gives CASSERETQYF. Based on the CDR3 plus reference TRBV2 and TRBJ2-5, the full variable domain is EPEVTQTPSHQVTQMGQEVILRCVPISNHLYFYWYRQILGQKVEFLVSFYNNEISEKSEIFDDQFSVERPDGSNFTLKIRSTKLEDSAMYFCASSERETQYFGPGTRLLVL.

The rearrangement links TRBV7-9 to TRBJ1-4; D unresolved. The CDR3 is 14 residues long. Germline V gene sequence: CDR1 SEHNR, CDR2 FQNEAQ (reference sequence). Trimming took off 7 bases at V and 0 bases at J, with 9 bases between the two ends. The CDR3 protein is CASNTAATNEKLFF. CDR3 in DNA: TGTGCCAGCAATACAGCTGCAACTAATGAAAAACTGTTTTTT.

This chain uses TRBV9 with TRBJ2-2, with 10 bases aligning to TRBD2. The length of the CDR3 is 16 residues. The trim removed 4 bases at V and 7 bases at J, leaving 10 bases unmatched. Germline loops: CDR1 SGDLS, CDR2 YYNGEE. CDR3: CASSQGSGRSFGELFF. The CDR3 nucleotides are TGTGCCAGCAGCCAAGGTAGCGGGAGGAGCTTCGGGGAGCTGTTTTTT.

This clone has just one count. The chain uses TRBV20-1 and TRBJ1-5, with unresolved D. CDR3 size: 12 residues. Germline CDR1 reads DFQATT; CDR2 reads SNEGSKA (reference sequence). Trimming pared 3 bases from V and 7 bases from J, leaving 10 bases between. CDR3: CSASTGNQPQHF. CDR3 bases: TGCAGTGCTAGTACCGGGAACCAGCCCCAGCATTTT.

The J gene is TRBJ1-2, the V gene TRBV5-1, with 10 nucleotides matching TRBD1. This CDR3 has 16 residues. J lost 4 bases, V lost 4 bases, and 10 bases had no gene match. The V gene's germline CDR1 is SGHRS and CDR2 YFSETQ. The chain's CDR3 is CASSTVTGGSFYGYTF. The CDR3 DNA reads TGCGCCAGCAGCACCGTGACAGGGGGCAGCTTCTATGGCTACACCTTC. The entire variable domain, with the rest obtained from reference TRBV5-1 and TRBJ1-2, is as follows: KAGVTQTPRYLIKTRGQQVTLSCSPISGHRSVSWYQQTPGQGLQFLFEYFSETQRNKGNFPGRFSGRQFSNSRSEMNVSTLELGDSALYLCASSTVTGGSFYGYTFGSGTRLTVV.

The chain links TRBV5-1 to TRBJ2-3, with 11 bases identical to TRBD2. The germline gives CDR1 SGHRS, CDR2 YFSETQ. V shed 5 bases and J 3 bases; nucleotides not matched to a gene: 5. CDR3 size: 15 residues. In nucleotides, the CDR3 is TGCGCCAGCAGACTAGCGGGAGTTCGGACAGATACGCAGTATTTT. Protein sequence: CASRLAGVRTDTQYF.

CDR3 protein: CASSEGPAGNSPLHF. The CDR3 DNA is TGTGCCAGCAGTGAAGGCCCCGCCGGTAATTCACCCCTCCACTTT. This chain connects TRBV6-1 to TRBJ1-6; D remains ambiguous. This CDR3 has 15 amino acids. V lost 1 base to trimming and J lost 6 bases, with 10 bases between them. From germline, CDR1 is MNHNS and CDR2 SASEGT.

The chain employs TRBV3-1 (or the pseudogene TRBV3-2) and TRBJ1-2; a weak D match, TRBD1 (6 bases). The germline V gene encodes CDR1 LGHDT and CDR2 YNNKEL (reference sequence). CDR3 length equals 14 residues. Trimming took off 3 bases at V and 4 bases at J, with 12 bases between the two ends. CDR3 region: CASSHRGGVYGYTF. CDR3 coding DNA: TGTGCCAGCAGCCATAGGGGGGGTGTCTATGGCTACACCTTC.

The chain is built from TRBV30 and TRBJ1-5; 9 bases are shared with TRBD1. The CDR3 loop spans 14 amino acids. J was trimmed by 2 bases and V by 5 bases; bases with no gene match: 4. CDR1 is GTSNPN, CDR2 SVGIG, per germline (reference sequence). DNA of the CDR3: TGTGCCTGGTCCAGGACAGGGGGCAATCAGCCCCAGCATTTT. As protein: CAWSRTGGNQPQHF.